The T cell receptor (beta chain) under discussion was sequenced for a study of T cell responses to AZD1222 COVID-19 vaccine (dated by TCRdb to the early 2020s). Regarding the study in general: TCR sequencing covered approximately 230 trial participants: 200 to 210 given two doses of AZD1222 and about 26 given two doses of MenACWY control vaccine. Trial participants were enrolled into age subgroups of 18-55, 56-69 and 70-plus years, which contained about 150, 27 and 61 TCR-sequenced participants, respectively. The paper's findings and limits, for the study overall: In the small 56-69-year group, the increase in depth fell short of significance, most likely because of low power. Spike-specific TCR breadth and depth rose significantly after two AZD1222 doses compared with day 0 and with MenACWY recipients. Reportedly, almost half of the unique spike-specific TCRs recognized epitopes lying outside the regions that are mutated in the B.1.351 and B.1.1.7 variants. Most participants were white British and females outnumbered males, and the authors suggested that clonal diversity may have been underestimated. The whole spike protein was spanned by vaccine-associated CD4 TCRs, and dominant responses were seen in regions 160-218 and 743-854. Because no day 14 peak-response samples were available, the repertoires could be characterized only after the peak T cell response. Conclusions about previously exposed vaccinees were limited because only a handful of AZD1222 recipients were SARS-CoV-2 seropositive at baseline.

This clone is a singleton in its sample. Its antigen specificity is not known. No base quality information exists; no much larger clone differs at one position. The CDR3 regions of human TCRbeta chains were analyzed by immunosequencing. Processing in the source paper ran as follows. Repertoire TCRs were matched against a reference library of SARS-CoV-2-specific TCRs generated with the MIRA antigen-specificity platform. Breadth was defined as the fraction of unique TCRs that were SARS-CoV-2-associated. Depth was defined as the fraction of total T cells that were SARS-CoV-2-associated. Using the MIRA data, every spike-specific TCR was mapped to the spike region that the TCR reacted to and assigned to either a CD4 or a CD8 class. Log10-transformed breadth and depth values were compared by one-way ANOVA with Sidak's multiple comparisons tests. TCRdb carries this immuneACCESS record with in-frame sequences only. Its versions omit some clonotypes, under half of them owing to an unresolved V gene in the studies checked, with the rest unexplained. The V and J calls and clone size are taken from that table; D and trimming were inferred from the DNA. The sample data list roughly 140,000 clones, and around nine tenths of these were observed just once. The ten largest clones add up to about 3.2% of the sample.

The sample's time point label is to be understood as: about 28 days (+/-7) after the second vaccine dose. AZD1222 recipients whose second dose came at about 4 weeks and those whose second dose came at about 12 weeks were combined into one group, since spike-specific TCR depth and breadth did not differ between the two schedules. Vaccinee samples came from UK trials COV001 and COV002, including a single-blind randomized controlled phase 2/3 trial of AZD1222 (ChAdOx1 nCoV-19) in healthy adults. For TCRbeta chain sequencing, PBMC samples from trial participants were taken at day 0 and at day 28 after the second dose. Via the germline V gene, CDR1 is SNHLY and CDR2 FYNNEI. At the junction V is shortened by 8 bases and J by 7 bases, with 11 bases in between. Spanning cysteine to phenylalanine, the CDR3 consists of 11 amino acids. CDR3 DNA is the only sequence kept; it has 33 bases, read in frame from the first base.

Specimen: peripheral blood, collected 28 days after the second AZD1222 dose. The sequence links TRBV2 to TRBJ1-2; the D region possibly corresponds to TRBD1 (5 bases align). This TCR came from an adult who received the AZD1222 COVID-19 vaccine. DNA sequence: TGTGCCAGCCCTGCGGGGCGTGGCTACACCTTC. It codes for CASPAGRGYTF.